This paragraph covers one TCR beta chain sequence. Its specificity is not known. Germline and junction disagree at one end, which may indicate a read error. This sample is part of a study of tumor and adjacent non-tumor tissue in lung cancer. Overall study: Stage I to III disease affected roughly 10 men and 5 women aged roughly 30 to 80. Study-level findings and limits: Tumor TCR diversity, when higher, was linked to shorter survival. Tumor repertoires had a smaller top 100 clone share than normal lung.

This CDR3 contains 14 residues. CDR1 is SGHAT and CDR2 is FQDESV in the germline V gene (reference sequence). No cell sorting was done before RNA was extracted from the tissue. More than 3 cm separated this lung sample from the edge of the tumor. A modified ARM-PCR protocol with three rounds of nested PCR amplified TCRbeta. Via MiXCR, TCRdb re-called the multiplex PCR reads, giving one row per CDR3 protein. In the table there are 65,000 to 85,000 distinct CDR3 sequences, 65% to 80% of which are singletons. Sequencing input: distant non-tumor lung tissue. This clonotype was sampled from a man in his 60s with non-small cell lung cancer. V and J are TRBV11-1 and TRBJ2-5; D gene ambiguous. CDR3 amino acids: CASGKDMCQETQYF. CDR3 nucleotide sequence: TGTGCCAGCGGCAAAGACATGTGCCAAGAGACCCAGTACTTT.